The present T cell receptor beta chain was sequenced within a study of tumor-infiltrating lymphocytes in primary liver carcinoma. Both blood RNA, taken from unsorted whole blood, and germline DNA were extracted. The CDR3 is made up of 17 amino acids. The germline V gene has CDR1 SEHNR and CDR2 FQNEAQ (reference sequence). The germline V and J ends were trimmed by 2 bases and 3 bases, with 16 bases remaining between them. This clonotype occurred once. Using a constant-region primer together with ProtoScript II reverse transcriptase, TCR beta cDNA was made from around 500 ng of total RNA. Libraries for TCR beta were built through three nested multiplex PCR rounds, which together made up a slightly modified ARM-PCR procedure. Each of the first two PCR rounds ran about 9 cycles with TRBV1-TRBV30 forward and C-beta reverse primers. TCRdb reprocessed the multiplex PCR reads with MiXCR, giving one entry per CDR3 protein. There are 300,000 to 350,000 distinct CDR3 sequences in the sample; approximately 58% occur only once, and over 15% lies in the top ten.

Specimen: peripheral blood. V is TRBV7-9 and J is TRBJ2-2, with TRBD2 as a possible D gene (5 bases). The receptor comes from a woman between 25 and 40 years old with primary liver carcinoma and hepatitis B virus infection. The CDR3 reads CASSLRGRGVYTGELFF. In nucleotides, the CDR3 is TGTGCCAGCAGCTTACGTGGGAGAGGAGTCTACACCGGGGAGCTGTTTTTT.